The 31 T cell receptor beta chains below were found in one sample sequenced in a study of siplizumab effects on memory and regulatory T cells. Clones were read by immunoSEQ multiplex PCR, and TCRdb kept only the in-frame ones, dropping some. The table shows 90,000 to 150,000 clones, with over 85% occurring only once. The sequencing input was non-Treg CD4+ T cells sorted from blood. These receptors were obtained from a human donor in good health.

V is TRBV6-1 and J is TRBJ1-1; TRBD1 matches at 9 bases. Germline V gene sequence: CDR1 MNHNS, CDR2 SASEGT. This CDR3 has 14 amino acids. V dropped 3 bases and J dropped 4; count of bases not matched to a gene: 3. The CDR3 sequence: CASSEGQGSTEAFF. The DNA for the CDR3 is TGTGCCAGCAGTGAGGGACAGGGTTCCACTGAAGCTTTCTTT.

The chain carries TRBV30 and TRBJ2-7; TRBD1 might be the D (5 bases). The germline CDR1 and CDR2 sequences are GTSNPN and SVGIG (reference sequence). V shed 2 bases and J shed 3 bases, with 11 bases lying between them. The CDR3 is 13 residues long. The CDR3 nucleotides are TGTGCCTGGAGTTCGGACAAATACTACGAGCAGTACTTC. Residues: CAWSSDKYYEQYF.

This sequence joins TRBV2 and TRBJ2-3; TRBD2 aligns across 10 bases. V shed 5 bases and J 2 bases; nucleotides not matched to a gene: 10. There are 17 residues in the CDR3. Germline V CDR1 and CDR2: SNHLY, FYNNEI. DNA of the CDR3: TGTGCCAGCAGTACTATCGGACTAGCGGAATCCACAGATACGCAGTATTTT. Its protein is CASSTIGLAESTDTQYF.

This chain connects TRBV6-5 to TRBJ2-7; 9 bases agree with TRBD1. There are 15 residues in the CDR3. Germline CDR1 MNHEY, CDR2 SVGAGI. The J segment lost 6 bases and the V segment lost 0 bases, leaving 6 bases of the junction unmatched. In DNA form, the CDR3 reads TGTGCCAGCAGTTACTCGGGACAGGGATCCCGCGAGCAGTACTTC. The encoded protein is CASSYSGQGSREQYF.

The chain joins TRBV19 to TRBJ1-1; D possibly corresponds to TRBD1 (5 bases). The CDR3 is 15 amino acids. The germline V gene encodes CDR1 LNHDA and CDR2 SQIVND (reference sequence). The V end lost 3 bases, the J end lost 8 bases, and 19 bases lay between the germline ends. The CDR3 region is CASSIRGVYAGEAFF. The CDR3, as DNA: TGTGCCAGTAGTATCAGAGGGGTATATGCCGGGGAAGCTTTCTTT. The whole variable domain, filled in from reference TRBV19 and TRBJ1-1, reads DGGITQSPKYLFRKEGQNVTLSCEQNLNHDAMYWYRQDPGQGLRLIYYSQIVNDFQKGDIAEGYSVSREKKESFPLTVTSAQKNPTAFYLCASSIRGVYAGEAFFGQGTRLTVV.

This clone is a singleton in its sample. For the CDR3, the DNA is TGTGCCAGCAGCGTAGGGTGGGCACCCGGTGAGCAGTTCTTC. Translated, it gives CASSVGWAPGEQFF. The chain has TRBV9 and TRBJ2-1; D is unresolved. Germline lookup yields CDR1 SGDLS and CDR2 YYNGEE. V dropped 0 bases and J dropped 9 bases, with 13 bases sitting between them. This CDR3 spans 14 amino acids.

J is TRBJ1-1 and V is TRBV5-4; 9 nucleotides align to TRBD1. The V and J ends lost 4 bases and 4 bases, in that order; junction bases with no gene match: 14. Germline V CDR1 and CDR2: SGHNT, YYREEE (reference sequence). The CDR3 length is 17 residues. The CDR3 sequence: CASSPVATGGGSTEAFF. The CDR3 DNA is TGTGCCAGCAGCCCGGTCGCTACAGGGGGCGGTAGCACTGAAGCTTTCTTT.

The sample holds one count of this clone. V gene TRBV7-9 combines with J gene TRBJ2-3, with D unclear. The germline V gene has CDR1 SEHNR and CDR2 FQNEAQ (reference sequence). Trimming shortened V by 3 bases and J by 15 bases, and 19 bases separated the two germline ends. The CDR3 spans 13 residues. The CDR3 is CASSFHTDGLRYF. The CDR3 DNA sequence: TGTGCCAGCAGCTTCCACACGGACGGCCTGAGATATTTT.

The V call is TRBV6-1, the J call TRBJ1-2; no reliable D call. CDR3 length: 14 amino acids. The germline V and J ends were trimmed by 3 bases and 7 bases, with 15 bases remaining between them. Germline values: CDR1 MNHNS, CDR2 SASEGT. CDR3 sequence (DNA): TGTGCCAGCAGTGATGTTTTAGAACGGGCTGGCTACACCTTC. Its protein is CASSDVLERAGYTF.

The V and J genes are TRBV25-1 and TRBJ2-2, with 9 bases fitting TRBD2. CDR3 size: 18 residues. Germline CDR1 and CDR2: MGHDK and SYGVNS. The V segment lost 4 bases and the J segment 3 bases; nucleotides outside the gene matches: 12. CDR3 nucleotides: TGTGCCAGCAGTGTGGGGCCCTTAGCGGGGGCCTACACCGGGGAGCTGTTTTTT. Translation gives CASSVGPLAGAYTGELFF.

CDR3 loop: CASGLAGGRETQYF. The DNA for the CDR3 is TGTGCTAGTGGATTAGCGGGGGGGCGGGAGACCCAGTACTTC. The genes are TRBV12-5 and TRBJ2-5, with 11 bases fitting TRBD2. CDR3 length: 14 residues. Germline CDR1 LGHNT, CDR2 FRNRAP. Trimming removed 6 bases from V and 5 bases from J; junction bases left unmatched: 5.

This clone was picked up one time. The CDR3 loop is CASSKTRASGEQYF. The CDR3, as DNA: TGTGCCAGTAGTAAGACAAGGGCCTCGGGCGAGCAGTACTTC. The genes are TRBV19 and TRBJ2-7; D is unclear. Between the trimmed V and J ends, which lost 4 bases and 6 bases, there was a span of 16 bases. Germline CDR1 is LNHDA and CDR2 is SQIVND (reference sequence). This CDR3 spans 14 amino acids.

This clone was seen just once. The J gene is TRBJ1-2, the V gene TRBV7-3, with a possible D match to TRBD1 (5 bases). The CDR3 extends over 15 amino acids. V lost 2 bases to trimming and J lost 4 bases, with 14 bases between them. Germline CDR1 reads SGHTA; CDR2 reads FQGTGA. CDR3 DNA sequence: TGTGCCAGCAGCTTATCGGGGGGAGGCTCCTATGGCTACACCTTC. It is translated as CASSLSGGGSYGYTF.

This clone was found once. This chain connects TRBV7-2 to TRBJ1-4; a weak D match, TRBD1 (5 bases). Germline CDR1 is SGHTA and CDR2 is FQGNSA. There are 15 residues in the CDR3. Trimming cost V 4 bases and J 4 bases, with 13 bases left between them. This CDR3 is CASSYQGWSNEKLFF. CDR3 in DNA: TGTGCCAGCAGCTATCAGGGTTGGAGTAATGAAAAACTGTTTTTT.

This rearrangement joins TRBV19 to TRBJ1-6, with 7 bases matching TRBD1. Germline V CDR1 and CDR2: LNHDA, SQIVND (reference sequence). Trimming removed 6 bases from V and 9 bases from J; junction bases left unmatched: 8. The CDR3 contains 14 residues. This chain's CDR3 is CASRNRGVGSPLHF. As DNA, the CDR3 is TGTGCCAGTAGAAACAGGGGTGTCGGTTCACCCCTCCACTTT.

The CDR3 protein is CASRLAGSLSDTQYF. In DNA, the CDR3 is TGTGCCAGCAGACTAGCGGGGTCACTCTCCGATACGCAGTATTTT. V is TRBV27 and J is TRBJ2-3; 10 positions match TRBD2. This CDR3 comprises 15 residues. Trimming removed 6 bases from V and 6 bases from J; junction bases left unmatched: 9. CDR1 is MNHEY and CDR2 is SMNVEV in the germline V gene (reference sequence).

The CDR3 sequence is CASSISGGAGKTQYF. CDR3 nucleotides: TGTGCCAGCAGCATTAGCGGGGGGGCCGGGAAGACCCAGTACTTC. The chain employs TRBV7-9 and TRBJ2-5, with 11 bases fitting TRBD2. This CDR3 has 15 residues. Germline trimming cut 5 bases from V and 6 bases from J; bases unmatched to any gene: 8. Germline-derived CDR1 and CDR2 are SEHNR and FQNEAQ (reference sequence).

The chain recombines TRBV4-2 with TRBJ2-2; 10 nucleotides match TRBD2. This CDR3 has 19 residues. J was trimmed by 4 bases and V by 0 bases; bases with no gene match: 11. Per germline, CDR1 LGHNA and CDR2 YNFKEQ. The DNA for the CDR3 is TGTGCCAGCAGCCAAGATTTGAGCGGGGGGGCAGGAAGCACCGGGGAGCTGTTTTTT. Translating gives CASSQDLSGGAGSTGELFF.

The chain employs TRBV6-5 and TRBJ2-7; 8 nucleotides align to TRBD2. Germline CDR1 reads MNHEY; CDR2 reads SVGAGI. The trim removed 11 bases at V and 4 bases at J, leaving 10 bases unmatched. The CDR3 contains 13 residues. The CDR3 nucleotides are TGTGCCTCCGGGAGGGCGGGGGTTTACGAGCAGTACTTC. It encodes CASGRAGVYEQYF.

This chain joins TRBV7-2 and TRBJ2-5; D gene uncertain. V was pared by 8 bases and J by 4 bases, with 11 bases between. CDR3 length: 12 residues. Germline V gene lookup returns CDR1 SGHTA and CDR2 FQGNSA. CDR3 protein: CASRFSGETQYF. Here the CDR3 DNA reads TGTGCCAGCCGGTTTAGTGGAGAGACCCAGTACTTC. The variable domain in full, completed from reference TRBV7-2 and TRBJ2-5, reads GAGVSQSPSNKVTEKGKDVELRCDPISGHTALYWYRQSLGQGLEFLIYFQGNSAPDKSGLPSDRFSAERTGGSVSTLTIQRTQQEDSAVYLCASRFSGETQYFGPGTRLLVL.

This clone has only one observation. The rearrangement uses TRBV19 and TRBJ1-1; TRBD1 aligns across 10 bases. The germline gives CDR1 LNHDA, CDR2 SQIVND (reference sequence). The J segment lost 8 bases and the V segment lost 9 bases, leaving 12 bases of the junction unmatched. This CDR3 comprises 14 residues. The CDR3: CASNIPGQGSEAFF. The CDR3 DNA sequence: TGTGCCAGCAACATACCGGGACAGGGGAGCGAAGCTTTCTTT. The complete variable domain, with remaining parts taken from reference TRBV19 and TRBJ1-1, reads DGGITQSPKYLFRKEGQNVTLSCEQNLNHDAMYWYRQDPGQGLRLIYYSQIVNDFQKGDIAEGYSVSREKKESFPLTVTSAQKNPTAFYLCASNIPGQGSEAFFGQGTRLTVV.

The chain combines TRBV25-1 with TRBJ1-1; D perhaps matches TRBD1 (5 bases). Per the germline V gene, CDR1 is MGHDK and CDR2 is SYGVNS. Trimming shortened V by 5 bases and J by 1 base, and 8 bases separated the two germline ends. The CDR3 runs 13 residues. As DNA, the CDR3 is TGTGCCAGCAGTCAACAGGCGAACACTGAAGCTTTCTTT. It translates to CASSQQANTEAFF.

The V gene is TRBV19, the J gene TRBJ1-5; TRBD1 matches at 7 bases. Germline V gives CDR1 LNHDA, CDR2 SQIVND (reference sequence). The CDR3 runs 17 residues. J was trimmed by 5 bases and V by 3 bases; bases with no gene match: 13. CDR3 coding DNA: TGTGCCAGTAGTATGAGGGCAGGGGGGATAGGGGATCAGCCCCAGCATTTT. Translation: CASSMRAGGIGDQPQHF. Based on the CDR3 plus reference TRBV19 and TRBJ1-5, the full variable domain is DGGITQSPKYLFRKEGQNVTLSCEQNLNHDAMYWYRQDPGQGLRLIYYSQIVNDFQKGDIAEGYSVSREKKESFPLTVTSAQKNPTAFYLCASSMRAGGIGDQPQHFGDGTRLSIL.

The chain uses TRBV5-6 and TRBJ2-7; the match to TRBD1 covers 7 bases. Germline CDR1 SGHDT, CDR2 YYEEEE. Unmatched junction bases numbered 5, after V lost 0 bases and J lost 2 bases. This CDR3 spans 15 amino acids. CDR3 amino acids: CASSLGQGLTYEQYF. CDR3 bases: TGTGCCAGCAGCTTGGGACAGGGATTAACCTACGAGCAGTACTTC.

The chain uses TRBV29-1 and TRBJ2-7; TRBD1 or TRBD2 may be the D gene (6 bases each). The CDR3 is 12 residues long. Trimming left V 7 bases short and J 3 bases short, with 13 bases between. Germline V CDR1 and CDR2: SQVTM, ANQGSEA. The CDR3 coding sequence is TGCAGCGGGGGGGACACGAGCTACGAGCAGTACTTC. Protein: CSGGDTSYEQYF.

CDR3 nucleotide sequence: TGTGCCAGCAGGCAGGGGACAAACACTGAAGCTTTCTTT. It is translated as CASRQGTNTEAFF. The gene calls are TRBV6-1 and TRBJ1-1; a weak D match, TRBD1 (6 bases). This CDR3 contains 13 residues. CDR1 and CDR2 from the germline V gene are MNHNS and SASEGT. Deletions cut 6 bases from V and 2 bases from J, with 10 bases between.

The chain has TRBV2 and TRBJ2-2; D may be TRBD1 (5 bases). V dropped 3 bases and J dropped 7 bases, with 9 bases sitting between them. In germline, CDR1 is SNHLY, CDR2 FYNNEI. CDR3 length equals 13 residues. The CDR3 region is CASSDRVVGELFF. The DNA for the CDR3 is TGTGCCAGCAGTGACAGGGTGGTCGGGGAGCTGTTTTTT.

V is TRBV7-8 and J is TRBJ2-7; 7 positions agree with TRBD2. The germline CDR1 and CDR2 sequences are SGHVS and FQNEAQ. After removal of 5 bases from V and 6 bases from J, the junction contained 4 bases not matched to a gene. The CDR3 consists of 12 residues. In DNA, the CDR3 is TGTGCCAGCAGCCTATGGGGGGGCGAGCAGTACTTC. The encoded protein is CASSLWGGEQYF.

The chain combines TRBV19 with TRBJ2-6, with no clear D. CDR1 and CDR2 (germline): LNHDA, SQIVND (reference sequence). Trimming stripped 0 bases from V and 1 base from J, with 4 bases between. The CDR3 spans 15 residues. CDR3 nucleotides: TGTGCCAGTAGTATAGAGAATTCTGGGGCCAACGTCCTGACTTTC. As protein: CASSIENSGANVLTF.

This rearrangement joins TRBV18 to TRBJ1-1, with 7 bases fitting TRBD1. The length of the CDR3 is 13 residues. Germline CDR1 KGHSH, CDR2 LQKENI. With V trimmed by 1 base and J by 8 bases, 4 bases remained unmatched. The CDR3 sequence is CASSPQGAREAFF. For the CDR3, the DNA is TGTGCCAGCTCACCACAGGGGGCTCGGGAAGCTTTCTTT.

This clone has a handful of counts. V and J are TRBV5-5 and TRBJ1-2; 8 bases match TRBD1. From germline, CDR1 is SGHKS and CDR2 YYEKEE (reference sequence). The CDR3 spans 13 residues. The trim removed 4 bases at V and 3 bases at J, leaving 2 bases unmatched. The CDR3 loop is CASSTTGDYGYTF. DNA for the CDR3: TGTGCCAGCAGCACGACAGGGGACTATGGCTACACCTTC.